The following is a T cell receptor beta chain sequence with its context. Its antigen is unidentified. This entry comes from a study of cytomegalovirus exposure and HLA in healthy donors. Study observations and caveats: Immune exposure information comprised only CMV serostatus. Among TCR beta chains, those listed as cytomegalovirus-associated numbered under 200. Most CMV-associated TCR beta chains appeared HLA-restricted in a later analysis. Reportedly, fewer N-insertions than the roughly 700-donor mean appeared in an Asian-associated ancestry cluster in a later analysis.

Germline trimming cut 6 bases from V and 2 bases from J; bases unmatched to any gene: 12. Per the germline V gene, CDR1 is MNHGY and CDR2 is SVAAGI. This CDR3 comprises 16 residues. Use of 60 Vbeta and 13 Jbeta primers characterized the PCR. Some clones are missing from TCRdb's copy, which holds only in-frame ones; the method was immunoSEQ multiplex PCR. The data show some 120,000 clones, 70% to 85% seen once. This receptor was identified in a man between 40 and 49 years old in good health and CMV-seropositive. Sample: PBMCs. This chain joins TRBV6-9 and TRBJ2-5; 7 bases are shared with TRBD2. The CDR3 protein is CASRPGLEPFQETQYF. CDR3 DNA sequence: TGTGCCAGCAGGCCCGGACTAGAACCCTTTCAAGAGACCCAGTACTTC.